This T cell receptor (beta chain) was sequenced in a study of blood T cell repertoires in COVID-19. About the study: Samples of COVID-19 (acute and convalescent) were obtained from the United States, Italy and Spain. Sources were T cells, B-cell-depleted T cells, or PBMCs; the material itself was cDNA or gDNA.

The trim removed 5 bases at V and 1 base at J, leaving 5 bases unmatched. Germline V CDR1 and CDR2: SGHAT, FQNNGV. This CDR3 has 17 amino acids. Authors' methods: Estimation of nucleated cell counts relied on the amplification of reference gene primers. The table came from immunoSEQ multiplex PCR; TCRdb's copy has only in-frame clones and leaves some out. V, J and clone size derive from that table, while D and trimming were established from the DNA sequence. The sample contains tens of thousands of clones, 88% of which appear only once. The sequence derives from a woman aged 60-75 years with acute or convalescent COVID-19. Sequenced sample: peripheral blood. The V gene is TRBV11-2, the J gene TRBJ2-3; 14 positions agree with TRBD2. The CDR3 region is CASSPGTSGGRTDTQYF. The CDR3 nucleotides read TGTGCCAGCAGCCCCGGGACTAGCGGGGGCCGCACAGATACGCAGTATTTT.